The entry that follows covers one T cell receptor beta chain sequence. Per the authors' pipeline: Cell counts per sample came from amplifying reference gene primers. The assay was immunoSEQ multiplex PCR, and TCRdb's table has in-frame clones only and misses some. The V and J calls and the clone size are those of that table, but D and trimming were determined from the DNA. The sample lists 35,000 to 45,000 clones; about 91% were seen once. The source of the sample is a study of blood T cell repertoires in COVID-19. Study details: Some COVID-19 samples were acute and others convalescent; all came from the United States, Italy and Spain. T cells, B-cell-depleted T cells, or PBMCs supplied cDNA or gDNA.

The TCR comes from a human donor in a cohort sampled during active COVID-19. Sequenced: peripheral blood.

The chain's CDR3 is CASSELTGKTQYF. The CDR3 region has the DNA TGTGCCAGCAGTGAGTTGACAGGGAAGACCCAGTACTTC. This chain uses TRBV2 with TRBJ2-5; 7 bases line up with TRBD1. The J segment lost 6 bases and the V segment lost 3 bases, leaving 4 bases of the junction unmatched. The CDR3 has 13 residues. Germline loops: CDR1 SNHLY, CDR2 FYNNEI.